This T cell receptor beta chain was observed in a study of OX40 agonist ivuxolimab in advanced cancers. Turning to the study itself: Patients were around 83% male with ages roughly 20 to 80, mean around 58.

The repertoire was sequenced with immunoSEQ multiplex PCR; TCRdb's copy has only in-frame clones and lacks some. The data hold 60,000 or so clones, with about 86% observed a single time. The V end lost 8 bases, the J end lost 2 bases, and 19 bases lay between the germline ends. This CDR3 spans 15 amino acids. The germline gives CDR1 SGHVS, CDR2 FNYEAQ. This rearrangement joins TRBV7-6 to TRBJ2-7; the D is unclear. This receptor was identified in an adult with an advanced solid tumor such as melanoma, head and neck, liver or kidney cancer. Sequenced here: CD4+ or CD8+ T cells sorted from blood, sampled in a trial of the OX40 agonist ivuxolimab. In DNA, the CDR3 is TGTGCCAGCCAAAGATTCAAGGGCCCCCCCTACGAGCAGTACTTC. Protein sequence: CASQRFKGPPYEQYF.